The rows below give T cell receptor beta chains drawn from one sample of a study of monozygotic twins with inflammatory bowel disease. TCRdb re-analyzed the 5' RACE reads; it lists each CDR3 protein once, without DNA. Its listing shows tens of thousands of distinct CDR3 sequences. The specimen was blood. Receptor source: a human donor with ulcerative colitis or Crohn's disease, or a healthy co-twin of an affected twin (not recorded which). Each CDR3 is given with its conserved first and last residue.

j_call v_call cdr3_aa
TRBJ1-1 TRBV24-1 CATRRRWNTEAFF
TRBJ2-1 TRBV20-1 CSAGTSGNEQFF
TRBJ1-1 TRBV12-5 CASGWTGWARGDNTEAFF
TRBJ1-6 TRBV12-3/TRBV12-4 CASSSQTGGDSPLHF
TRBJ1-1 TRBV5-1 CASSFGGVSTEAFF
TRBJ2-4 TRBV2 CASLRGNIQYF
TRBJ2-1 TRBV12-3/TRBV12-4 CASKGGGTVYNEQFF
TRBJ1-1 TRBV12-3/TRBV12-4 CASAGQVNTEAFF
TRBJ1-2 TRBV3-1 CASRRSGQYYGYTF
TRBJ2-5 TRBV6-5 CASSYSPGTETQYF
TRBJ1-5 TRBV4-1 CASSPRSRGGNQPQHF
TRBJ2-1 TRBV20-1 CSARAGQGGSNEQFF
TRBJ2-7 TRBV20-1 CSARDRRGSSYEQYF
TRBJ2-7 TRBV6-5 CASSYGTATYEQYF
TRBJ1-4 TRBV27 CASSTSTATNEKLFF
TRBJ1-1 TRBV5-1 CASSFRGQGGNTEAFF
TRBJ2-3 TRBV11-2 CASSSYKLAGGSTDTQYF
TRBJ2-5 TRBV5-1 CASSLGGTEETQYF
TRBJ1-1 TRBV20-1 CSAVPGQGPEAFF
TRBJ2-1 TRBV18 CASSPPNPMHEQFF
TRBJ2-3 TRBV10-3 CAISAIYLAGGPDTQYF
TRBJ1-3 TRBV18 CASSPRQEDSGNTIYF
TRBJ2-2 TRBV5-1 CASSFWRGAGELFF
TRBJ1-5 TRBV5-5 CASSLNRAYNQPQHF
TRBJ1-5 TRBV27 CASSSRGVDYSNQPQHF
TRBJ2-3 TRBV18 CASSPDLVRTDTQYF